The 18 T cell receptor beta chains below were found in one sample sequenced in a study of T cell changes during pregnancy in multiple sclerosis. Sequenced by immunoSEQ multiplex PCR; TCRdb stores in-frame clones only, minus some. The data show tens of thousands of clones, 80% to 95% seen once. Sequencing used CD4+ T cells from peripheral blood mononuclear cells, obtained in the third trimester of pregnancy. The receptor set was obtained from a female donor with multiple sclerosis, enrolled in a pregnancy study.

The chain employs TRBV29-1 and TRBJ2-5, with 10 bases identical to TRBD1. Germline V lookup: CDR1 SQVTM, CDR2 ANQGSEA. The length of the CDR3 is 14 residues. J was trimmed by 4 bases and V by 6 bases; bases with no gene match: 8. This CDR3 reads CSVRDRGRLETQYF. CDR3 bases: TGCAGCGTACGAGACAGGGGGCGCTTAGAGACCCAGTACTTC.

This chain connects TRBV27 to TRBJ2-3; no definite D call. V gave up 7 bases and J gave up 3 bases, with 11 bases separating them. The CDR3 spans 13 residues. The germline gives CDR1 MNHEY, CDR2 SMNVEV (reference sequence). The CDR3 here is CASTTAITDTQYF. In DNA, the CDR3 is TGTGCCAGCACTACCGCTATTACAGATACGCAGTATTTT.

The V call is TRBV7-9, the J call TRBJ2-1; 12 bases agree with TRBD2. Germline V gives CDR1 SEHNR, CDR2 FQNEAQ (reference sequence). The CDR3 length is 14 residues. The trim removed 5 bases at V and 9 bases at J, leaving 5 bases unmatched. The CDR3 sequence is CASSRLAGVGEQFF. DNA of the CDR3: TGTGCCAGCAGCAGACTAGCGGGAGTGGGTGAGCAGTTCTTC.

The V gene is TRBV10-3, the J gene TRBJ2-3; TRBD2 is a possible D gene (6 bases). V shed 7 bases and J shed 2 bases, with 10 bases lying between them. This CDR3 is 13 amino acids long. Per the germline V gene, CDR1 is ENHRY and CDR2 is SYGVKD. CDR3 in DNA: TGTGCCATCAATGGCGGGGCCACAGATACGCAGTATTTT. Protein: CAINGGATDTQYF.

CDR3 sequence: CASSFTGTTYGYTF. CDR3 DNA sequence: TGCGCCAGCAGCTTCACAGGGACTACCTATGGCTACACCTTC. The rearrangement uses TRBV5-1 and TRBJ1-2; possible D gene TRBD1, 6 bases. Looked up from germline, CDR1 is SGHRS and CDR2 is YFSETQ. Between the trimmed V and J ends, which lost 2 bases and 4 bases, there was a span of 12 bases. CDR3 length: 14 amino acids.

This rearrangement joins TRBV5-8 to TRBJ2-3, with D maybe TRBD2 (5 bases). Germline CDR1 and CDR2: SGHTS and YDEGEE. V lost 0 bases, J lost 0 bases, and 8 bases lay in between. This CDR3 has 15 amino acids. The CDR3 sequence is CASSLVAGSTDTQYF. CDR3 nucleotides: TGTGCCAGCAGCTTGGTCGCGGGTAGCACAGATACGCAGTATTTT.

CDR3 sequence: CASYPGGDNTDTQYF. The CDR3 DNA reads TGTGCCAGCTACCCCGGGGGGGATAACACAGATACGCAGTATTTT. The chain is built from TRBV28 and TRBJ2-3; 8 bases agree with TRBD2. Germline loops: CDR1 MDHEN, CDR2 SYDVKM. The V and J ends lost 8 bases and 2 bases, in that order; junction bases with no gene match: 9. The CDR3 covers 15 residues.

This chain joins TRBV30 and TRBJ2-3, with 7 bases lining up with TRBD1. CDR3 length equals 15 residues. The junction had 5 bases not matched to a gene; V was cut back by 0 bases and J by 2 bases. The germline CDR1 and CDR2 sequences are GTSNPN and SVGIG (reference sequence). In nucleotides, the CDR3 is TGTGCCTGGAGTGTAAAGGGGGCCGTCACAGATACGCAGTATTTT. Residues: CAWSVKGAVTDTQYF.

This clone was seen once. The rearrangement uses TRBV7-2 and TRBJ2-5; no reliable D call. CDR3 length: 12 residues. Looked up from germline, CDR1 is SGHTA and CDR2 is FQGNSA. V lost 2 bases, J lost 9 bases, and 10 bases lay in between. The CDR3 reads CASSLNYLPQYF. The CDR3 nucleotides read TGTGCCAGCAGCTTAAATTACCTACCCCAGTACTTC.

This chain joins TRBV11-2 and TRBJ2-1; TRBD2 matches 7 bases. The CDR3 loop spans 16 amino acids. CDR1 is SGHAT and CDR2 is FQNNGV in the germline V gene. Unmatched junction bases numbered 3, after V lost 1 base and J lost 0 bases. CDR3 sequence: CASSLVPGGSYNEQFF. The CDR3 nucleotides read TGTGCCAGCAGCTTAGTACCGGGAGGCTCCTACAATGAGCAGTTCTTC. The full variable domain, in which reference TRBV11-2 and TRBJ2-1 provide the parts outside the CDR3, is EAGVAQSPRYKIIEKRQSVAFWCNPISGHATLYWYQQILGQGPKLLIQFQNNGVVDDSQLPKDRFSAERLKGVDSTLKIQPAKLEDSAVYLCASSLVPGGSYNEQFFGPGTRLTVL.

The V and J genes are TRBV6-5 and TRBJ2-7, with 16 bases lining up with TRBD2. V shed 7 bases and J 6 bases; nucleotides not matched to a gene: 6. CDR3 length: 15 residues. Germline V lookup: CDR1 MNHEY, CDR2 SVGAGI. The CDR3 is CASKGLAGGYLEQYF. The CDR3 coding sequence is TGTGCCAGCAAGGGACTAGCGGGAGGGTACCTCGAGCAGTACTTC.

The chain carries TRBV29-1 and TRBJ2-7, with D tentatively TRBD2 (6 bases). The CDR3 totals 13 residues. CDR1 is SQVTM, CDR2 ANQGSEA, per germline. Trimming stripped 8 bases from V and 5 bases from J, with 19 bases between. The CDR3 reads CSPGISREDEQYF. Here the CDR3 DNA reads TGCAGCCCCGGGATAAGCAGGGAGGACGAGCAGTACTTC.

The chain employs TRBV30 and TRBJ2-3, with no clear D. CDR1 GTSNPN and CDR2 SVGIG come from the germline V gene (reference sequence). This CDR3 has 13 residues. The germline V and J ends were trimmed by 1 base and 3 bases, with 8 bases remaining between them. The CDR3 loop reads CAWSALRTDTQYF. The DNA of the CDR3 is TGTGCCTGGAGTGCACTTAGAACAGATACGCAGTATTTT.

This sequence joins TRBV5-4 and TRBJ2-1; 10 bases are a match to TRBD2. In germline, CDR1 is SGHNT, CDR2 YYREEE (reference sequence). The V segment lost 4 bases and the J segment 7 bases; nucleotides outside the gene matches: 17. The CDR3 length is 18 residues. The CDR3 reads CASSRLRTAGGPGNEQFF. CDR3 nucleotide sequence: TGTGCCAGCAGCCGACTTAGGACAGCGGGAGGGCCGGGGAATGAGCAGTTCTTC.

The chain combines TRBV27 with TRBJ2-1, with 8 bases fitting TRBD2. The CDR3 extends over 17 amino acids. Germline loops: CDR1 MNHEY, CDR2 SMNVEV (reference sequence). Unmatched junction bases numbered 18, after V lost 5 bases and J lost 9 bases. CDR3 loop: CASSPIGTRADAGEQFF. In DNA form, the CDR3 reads TGTGCCAGCAGTCCTATAGGGACTAGAGCAGACGCCGGTGAGCAGTTCTTC.

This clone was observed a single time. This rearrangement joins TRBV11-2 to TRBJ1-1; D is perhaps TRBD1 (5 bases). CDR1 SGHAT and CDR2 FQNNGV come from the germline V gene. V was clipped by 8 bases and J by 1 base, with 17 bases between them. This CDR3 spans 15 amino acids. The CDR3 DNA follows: TGTGCCAGCCTGCCCCAGGGTGCGAAGAACACTGAAGCTTTCTTT. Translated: CASLPQGAKNTEAFF.

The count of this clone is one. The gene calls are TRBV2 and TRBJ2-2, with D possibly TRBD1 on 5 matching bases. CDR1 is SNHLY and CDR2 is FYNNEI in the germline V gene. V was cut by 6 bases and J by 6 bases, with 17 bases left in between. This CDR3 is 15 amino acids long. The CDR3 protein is CASRVRERGSGELFF. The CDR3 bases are TGTGCCAGCAGAGTAAGGGAAAGGGGCTCCGGGGAGCTGTTTTTT.

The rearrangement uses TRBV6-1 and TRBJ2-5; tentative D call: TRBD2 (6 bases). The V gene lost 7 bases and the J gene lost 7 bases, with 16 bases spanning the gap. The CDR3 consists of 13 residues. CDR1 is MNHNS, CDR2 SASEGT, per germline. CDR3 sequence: CASMISSVGTQYF. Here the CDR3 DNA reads TGTGCCAGCATGATTTCTAGCGTCGGGACCCAGTACTTC.